Below are 26 T cell receptor beta chains sequenced from a single sample in a study of memory CD4+ T cells and cytomegalovirus serostatus. The method was immunoSEQ multiplex PCR; TCRdb's version includes in-frame clones alone and lacks a portion of them. The table records 45,000 to 65,000 clones, approximately 78% of them present only once. Single viable CD3+CD4+CD8-CD45RO+ cells were sorted as the memory CD4+ T cells. Material for sequencing was memory CD4+ T cells from blood. The receptors shown here come from an adult in good health and CMV-seronegative.

The chain links TRBV6-6 to TRBJ2-1; 9 nucleotides align to TRBD1. Germline V gene lookup returns CDR1 MNHNY and CDR2 SVGAGI (reference sequence). This CDR3 is built from 15 residues. With V trimmed by 6 bases and J by 10 bases, 13 bases remained unmatched. Here the CDR3 reads CASSDTGGANSEQFF. The CDR3 coding sequence is TGTGCCAGCAGCGATACAGGGGGCGCAAATTCGGAGCAGTTCTTC.

The rearrangement links TRBV19 to TRBJ1-2; perhaps TRBD1 as D (6 bases). CDR1 is LNHDA, CDR2 SQIVND, per germline (reference sequence). The CDR3 is 14 residues long. The V gene lost 10 bases and the J gene lost 0 bases, with 15 bases spanning the gap. CDR3 DNA: TGTGCCACCCGCAGGGGAAACTCTAACTATGGCTACACCTTC. It specifies CATRRGNSNYGYTF.

The rearrangement uses TRBV28 and TRBJ1-5, with D unresolved. The CDR3 covers 12 residues. Germline CDR1 reads MDHEN; CDR2 reads SYDVKM. V was cut by 10 bases and J by 4 bases, with 11 bases left in between. As DNA, the CDR3 is TGTGCCACCCGAGGCCCTAATCAGCCCCAGCATTTT. Translating gives CATRGPNQPQHF.

The J gene is TRBJ1-2, the V gene TRBV5-1, with D perhaps matching TRBD1 (5 bases). The V end lost 4 bases, the J end lost 6 bases, and 22 bases lay between the germline ends. Germline lookup yields CDR1 SGHRS and CDR2 YFSETQ. This CDR3 is 16 amino acids long. CDR3 DNA: TGCGCCAGCAGCCCCCTCCCCGGGGCTCAGAGGAATGGCTACACCTTC. Its translation: CASSPLPGAQRNGYTF.

The rearrangement links TRBV6-5 to TRBJ1-3; TRBD1 matches at 8 bases. V gave up 6 bases and J gave up 2 bases; unmatched junction bases: 3. Germline V gene data show CDR1 as MNHEY and CDR2 as SVGAGI. This CDR3 contains 14 residues. CDR3 sequence: CASRDREAGNTIYF. The CDR3 DNA reads TGTGCCAGCAGGGACAGGGAAGCTGGAAACACCATATATTTT.

The chain carries TRBV2 and TRBJ1-1; D is undetermined. V was trimmed by 8 bases and J by 1 base, leaving 5 bases between them. CDR3 size: 11 residues. In germline, CDR1 is SNHLY, CDR2 FYNNEI. The CDR3 DNA follows: TGTGCCAGCGAACGGAACACTGAAGCTTTCTTT. Translation: CASERNTEAFF.

This rearrangement joins TRBV7-9 to TRBJ1-2; 7 bases map to TRBD1. The germline V gene has CDR1 SEHNR and CDR2 FQNEAQ (reference sequence). The CDR3 sequence is 15 residues long. V was clipped by 5 bases and J by 5 bases; unmatched bases: 11. The CDR3 reads CASSRPPGTDYGYTF. The CDR3 nucleotides read TGTGCCAGCAGCCGACCTCCTGGGACAGATTATGGCTACACCTTC.

CDR3 sequence reads: CASFHGGDTQYF. The DNA of the CDR3 is TGTGCCAGCTTCCATGGGGGAGATACGCAGTATTTT. This chain connects TRBV7-2 to TRBJ2-3; D is perhaps TRBD1 or TRBD2 (5 bases each). V dropped 8 bases and J dropped 5 bases, with 11 bases sitting between them. Germline V gives CDR1 SGHTA, CDR2 FQGNSA. The CDR3 extends over 12 amino acids.

The rearrangement links TRBV6-6 to TRBJ1-2, with a possible D match to TRBD1 (5 bases). With 10 bases removed from V and 4 bases from J, the gap between germline ends came to 16 bases. The CDR3 sequence is 13 residues long. Germline CDR1 is MNHNY and CDR2 is SVGAGI (reference sequence). CDR3 in DNA: TGTGCCATATCGGACCGGGACGCCTATGGCTACACCTTC. Its protein is CAISDRDAYGYTF.

This CDR3 reads CASGTPKDRANSNQPQHF. DNA of the CDR3: TGTGCCAGCGGAACTCCTAAGGACAGGGCGAATAGCAATCAGCCCCAGCATTTT. The gene calls are TRBV28 and TRBJ1-5, with 8 bases that match TRBD1. From germline, CDR1 is MDHEN and CDR2 SYDVKM. The CDR3 spans 18 residues. V lost 8 bases and J lost 0; bases outside the gene matches: 15.

Note on this clone: In the same sample, other DNA sequences code for this CDR3. The CDR3 DNA reads as TGTGCCAGCAGCCCGAGGGCAACTAATGAAAAACTGTTTTTT. Translated: CASSPRATNEKLFF. The rearrangement joins TRBV25-1 to TRBJ1-4; D remains unclear. The CDR3 spans 14 residues. Trimming removed 6 bases from V and 0 bases from J, with 8 bases in between. Germline CDR1 and CDR2: MGHDK and SYGVNS.

This clone appeared once. The DNA of the CDR3 is TGTGCCAGCAGTCCGACCATAGCCCCGCATGAAAAACTGTTTTTT. This encodes CASSPTIAPHEKLFF. J is TRBJ1-4 and V is TRBV28; D gene ambiguous. This CDR3 is built from 15 residues. The V gene lost 5 bases and the J gene lost 6 bases, with 16 bases spanning the gap. Germline CDR1 is MDHEN and CDR2 is SYDVKM.

This chain links TRBV5-4 with TRBJ1-4, with D unresolved. V was cut by 0 bases and J by 5 bases, with 8 bases left in between. The CDR3 spans 14 residues. Germline CDR1 reads SGHNT; CDR2 reads YYREEE (reference sequence). The DNA for the CDR3 is TGTGCCAGCAGCTTGGGGAACTCGAATGAAAAACTGTTTTTT. Translation: CASSLGNSNEKLFF.

This chain links TRBV5-1 with TRBJ2-7; TRBD1 is a possible D gene (7 bases). This CDR3 comprises 16 residues. Germline V CDR1 and CDR2: SGHRS, YFSETQ. Trimming cost V 4 bases and J 6 bases, with 23 bases left between them. The DNA of the CDR3 is TGCGCCAGCAGCCCCTCAGGGGGGACACCGACTCGCGAGCAGTACTTC. Amino acid sequence: CASSPSGGTPTREQYF.

This sequence joins TRBV6-1 and TRBJ2-7; TRBD2 matches 10 bases. CDR1 and CDR2 from the germline V gene are MNHNS and SASEGT. V lost 5 bases and J lost 1; bases outside the gene matches: 2. The CDR3 loop spans 14 amino acids. The CDR3 here is CASSSSGGSYEQYF. In nucleotides, the CDR3 is TGTGCCAGCAGTTCTAGCGGGGGTTCCTACGAGCAGTACTTC.

The table lists this clone with a few counts. The chain recombines TRBV7-8 with TRBJ2-1, with D possibly matching TRBD2 (6 bases). Per the germline V gene, CDR1 is SGHVS and CDR2 is FQNEAQ. This CDR3 comprises 18 residues. V lost 1 base, J lost 2 bases, and 18 bases lay in between. The CDR3 DNA sequence: TGTGCCAGCAGCTTAGGGCGGGGCGGGCAACCAACCTACAATGAGCAGTTCTTC. This translates into CASSLGRGGQPTYNEQFF.

The rearrangement links TRBV18 to TRBJ2-5; 8 bases agree with TRBD2. TRBJ2-7 matches the DNA end more closely, so the J call is doubtful. CDR1 KGHSH and CDR2 LQKENI come from the germline V gene. The CDR3 has 20 residues. The CDR3 sequence is CASSLLTGTSFSVGSYEQYF. In nucleotides, the CDR3 is TGTGCCAGCTCACTACTCACCGGGACTAGTTTCTCGGTCGGCTCCTACGAGCAGTACTTC.

The chain has TRBV20-1 and TRBJ1-1, with D unresolved. This CDR3 has 11 amino acids. Germline V gene data show CDR1 as DFQATT and CDR2 as SNEGSKA (reference sequence). Deletions cut 7 bases from V and 5 bases from J, with 11 bases between. Written as DNA, the CDR3 is TGCAGTGTTCCAACCCGGACTGAAGCTTTCTTT. Translation: CSVPTRTEAFF.

This sequence joins TRBV5-6 and TRBJ2-3, with a weak D call TRBD2 (6 bases). This CDR3 comprises 13 residues. V was clipped by 4 bases and J by 5 bases, with 11 bases between them. Germline-derived CDR1 and CDR2 are SGHDT and YYEEEE. The CDR3 nucleotides read TGTGCCAGCAGCCGCCGGGGAGGAGATACGCAGTATTTT. Translation gives CASSRRGGDTQYF.

The chain joins TRBV5-1 to TRBJ2-7; D possibly corresponds to TRBD2 (6 bases). V gave up 0 bases and J gave up 0 bases, with 16 bases separating them. Looked up from germline, CDR1 is SGHRS and CDR2 is YFSETQ. The CDR3 sequence is 17 residues long. CDR3 sequence reads: CASSLAGLSRDSYEQYF. For the CDR3, the DNA is TGCGCCAGCAGCTTGGCGGGACTCTCTAGGGACTCCTACGAGCAGTACTTC.

The chain employs TRBV5-6 and TRBJ2-1; 9 bases match TRBD1. The CDR3 totals 16 residues. The V segment lost 2 bases and the J segment 7 bases; nucleotides outside the gene matches: 10. In germline, CDR1 is SGHDT, CDR2 YYEEEE. The CDR3 sequence is CASSFGTGSALNEQFF. In DNA, the CDR3 is TGTGCCAGCAGCTTTGGGACAGGGAGCGCCCTAAATGAGCAGTTCTTC.

J is TRBJ1-1 and V is TRBV18; a weak D match, TRBD1 (5 bases). Germline assignment: CDR1 KGHSH and CDR2 LQKENI. Trimming removed 2 bases from V and 0 bases from J, with 10 bases in between. CDR3 length equals 15 residues. The CDR3 DNA reads as TGTGCCAGCTCACCAATCGACAGAATGAACACTGAAGCTTTCTTT. Protein product: CASSPIDRMNTEAFF.

This clone has a single count. The chain recombines TRBV18 with TRBJ1-5; D gene ambiguous. Trimming took off 6 bases at V and 6 bases at J, with 21 bases between the two ends. Germline V gene sequence: CDR1 KGHSH, CDR2 LQKENI. This CDR3 contains 16 residues. The CDR3 loop is CASSSEAVALGQPQHF. CDR3 coding DNA: TGTGCCAGCTCCTCAGAGGCGGTGGCCTTGGGTCAGCCCCAGCATTTT.

The CDR3 DNA reads as TGTGCCAGCGGACCCCCGGGACAAACAAACTATGGCTACACCTTC. This translates into CASGPPGQTNYGYTF. This sequence joins TRBV28 and TRBJ1-2; D perhaps matches TRBD1 (6 bases). The germline gives CDR1 MDHEN, CDR2 SYDVKM. Trimming removed 8 bases from V and 2 bases from J, with 18 bases in between. This CDR3 comprises 15 residues.

This clone was found once. The rearrangement joins TRBV2 to TRBJ1-5, with 8 bases identical to TRBD1. CDR1 and CDR2 from the germline V gene are SNHLY and FYNNEI. The CDR3 length is 17 residues. Trimming cost V 5 bases and J 2 bases; bases outside gene matches: 11. The CDR3 spells CASSTGAGQGRNQPQHF. CDR3 nucleotide sequence: TGTGCCAGCAGTACCGGGGCAGGACAGGGTCGCAATCAGCCCCAGCATTTT.

The chain is built from TRBV7-2 and TRBJ1-4; D is ambiguous. The V gene's germline CDR1 is SGHTA and CDR2 FQGNSA. Trimming removed 5 bases from V and 0 bases from J, with 7 bases in between. CDR3 length equals 14 residues. CDR3 nucleotides: TGTGCCAGCAGCAAGGGTCCAACTAATGAAAAACTGTTTTTT. Its translation: CASSKGPTNEKLFF.